This TCR beta chain was observed in a study of Ad26.COV2.S vaccination and SARS-CoV-2 variants. Across the study: Donor had been placed in the Ad26.COV2.S arm of the COV1001 trial. Dosing was one shot or two shots 56 days apart.

The ends were cut back, 3 bases at V and 1 base at J, with 13 bases in the middle. The CDR3 length is 15 residues. Germline assignment: CDR1 LNHDA and CDR2 SQIVND (reference sequence). Treatment specified: about 20 received Ad26.COV2.S at low or high dose, single or two shots; roughly five received placebo; per-sample allocation not given. All samples were drawn on day 63, counting from the first vaccine or placebo injection. This table comes from immunoSEQ multiplex PCR, and its TCRdb copy is limited to in-frame clones, with some not included. Of roughly 500,000 clones detected, around 88% appear once; the ten largest clones hold about 13%.

V gene TRBV19 combines with J gene TRBJ2-7, with D tentatively TRBD1 (7 bases). The TCR was taken from a person aged 18-60 years who received the Ad26.COV2.S COVID-19 vaccine or a placebo. The sample in question was peripheral blood, obtained in a trial of Ad26.COV2.S vaccine versus placebo. CDR3 coding DNA: TGTGCCAGTAGTATCGGAGGGGGCGTATCCTACGAGCAGTACTTC. It yields the protein CASSIGGGVSYEQYF.